The 7 T cell receptor beta chains reported below all come from one sample, sequenced in a study of T cells in Graves' hyperthyroidism and ophthalmopathy. Authors of the study amplified TCR beta CDR3 regions from RNA transcripts. An initial round of RT-PCR targeting the TCR CDR3 relied on the HTBI primer set. Using its own MiXCR run on the multiplex PCR reads, TCRdb lists one record per CDR3 protein. The sample has about half a million distinct CDR3 sequences, roughly 20% seen once. The sequenced sample consisted of blood. These receptors were collected from a man between 18 and 29 years old with Graves' hyperthyroidism.

This clonotype has a count of ten or more. The chain recombines TRBV12-3 or TRBV12-4 with TRBJ1-1, with 7 positions matching TRBD1. This CDR3 is 13 amino acids long. With V trimmed by 5 bases and J by 5 bases, 5 bases remained unmatched. CDR3 bases: TGTGCCAGCAGTAAGGGGGCTGGGACTGAAGCTTTCTTT. Translating it yields CASSKGAGTEAFF.

This clonotype was counted once. CDR3 nucleotide sequence: TGTGCCAGCAGTCCCCGAGGGAGGGGAGAGACCCAGTACTTC. This translates into CASSPRGRGETQYF. The chain recombines TRBV6-1 with TRBJ2-5, with 7 bases matching TRBD2. The germline CDR1 and CDR2 sequences are MNHNS and SASEGT. V was clipped by 5 bases and J by 4 bases; unmatched bases: 7. There are 14 residues in the CDR3.

The sample holds a few counts of this clonotype. This clone may be a read error of a much larger clone one base away. The CDR3 nucleotides read TGTGCCAGCAGGGAAGACAGGGGCATGAACACTGAAGCTTGCTTT. It specifies CASREDRGMNTEACF. The chain employs TRBV2 and TRBJ1-1; 8 nucleotides agree with TRBD1. This CDR3 contains 15 residues. In germline, CDR1 is SNHLY, CDR2 FYNNEI.

Many counts were recorded for this clonotype. The chain couples TRBV12-3 or TRBV12-4 to TRBJ1-1, with D possibly TRBD1 on 6 matching bases. The CDR3 is 15 residues long. V was trimmed by 5 bases and J by 0 bases, leaving 13 bases between them. CDR3 sequence: CASSPMTGLNTEAFF. For the CDR3, the DNA is TGTGCCAGCAGTCCCATGACAGGACTGAACACTGAAGCTTTCTTT.

The chain has TRBV5-1 and TRBJ2-2; a possible D gene is TRBD1 (6 bases). This CDR3 has 14 amino acids. The V end was cut by 4 bases, the J end by 4 bases, with 11 bases between. Germline V gene sequence: CDR1 SGHRS, CDR2 YFSETQ. The CDR3 spells CASSQQGTTGELFF. In DNA form, the CDR3 reads TGCGCCAGCAGCCAACAGGGTACCACCGGGGAGCTGTTTTTT.

This clonotype was recorded many times. The chain has TRBV12-3 or TRBV12-4 and TRBJ1-5; D gene uncertain. The CDR3 length is 13 residues. Trimming shortened V by 5 bases and J by 6 bases, and 11 bases separated the two germline ends. CDR3 coding DNA: TGTGCCAGCAGTCCGCCAGGAGGTCAGCCCCAGCATTTT. This sequence encodes CASSPPGGQPQHF.

This clonotype has more than one count but fewer than ten. The chain joins TRBV19 to TRBJ1-5; a weak D match, TRBD1 (6 bases). Trimming took off 3 bases at V and 5 bases at J, with 14 bases between the two ends. Germline V CDR1 and CDR2: LNHDA, SQIVND (reference sequence). This CDR3 spans 15 amino acids. This CDR3 is CASSIQGRGDQPQHF. Written as DNA, the CDR3 is TGTGCCAGTAGTATTCAGGGTAGGGGGGATCAGCCCCAGCATTTT.